This T cell receptor (beta chain) was captured in a study of cytomegalovirus exposure and HLA in healthy donors (TCRdb year 2017). A note on the overall study: According to a later analysis, one platform produced both the roughly 130 validation repertoires and the 550 to 800 repertoires of the first cohort. The study aimed to test whether cataloging public T cell receptors could reveal signatures of past pathogen exposure. In addition to the first cohort of around 670 subjects, a separate validation cohort of 120 different subjects was used. To predict cytomegalovirus infection status, the study brought together high-throughput TCR immunosequencing, statistical association of individual TCRs with disease status, and machine learning. What the authors observed across the whole study: Most TCR sequences were observed very rarely across donors, whereas some public TCRs were present in many individuals. A total of fewer than 200 TCR beta chains were listed by the study as associated with cytomegalovirus. Subsequent analysis determined that TCRs grouped into clusters in the first cohort also showed a tendency toward co-occurrence across the roughly 120 validation repertoires, and 85% to 95% of cluster scores exceeded 0. A later analysis had no HLA typing for the validation cohort, so co-occurrence there was scored across all 130 or so repertoires. Three of the identified cytomegalovirus-associated TCR beta chains were confirmed in vitro to be specific for cytomegalovirus antigens. The classifier was reported to diagnose cytomegalovirus status with high specificity and sensitivity in both the original cohort and the validation cohort. It was suggested by the authors that the approach could potentially be generalized to other disease states and immunological phenotypes.

The donors belonged to the validation cohort of about 130 subjects, which was separate from the roughly 670-subject first cohort. To note about this clone: Its antigen remains unidentified. No base quality values were provided; no much bigger clone lies one nucleotide off.

The receptor library was made with the immunoSEQ multiplex PCR assay. The original pipeline was this. A statistical classification framework was developed to diagnose cytomegalovirus status using the catalog of TCR beta chain sequences. TCRdb's version of the immuneACCESS table is confined to in-frame rearrangements and falls short of the full clone set. An unresolved V gene accounts for under half of the shortfall where checked; the remainder is of unknown origin. V and J calls and clone size are those listed in that table; D and trimming were worked out from the DNA. The sample contains approximately 90,000 clones, 93% of them found a single time. The ten largest make up around 1.1% of the sample. The CDR3 holds 13 amino acids from the cysteine to the phenylalanine. The kept DNA is CDR3 alone, 39 bases in frame from the first base. The junction shows trimming of 7 bases on V and 2 bases on J, plus 11 bases between the germline ends. CDR1 and CDR2 were assigned from the germline V gene as MNHNS and SASEGT.

The sequence links TRBV6-1 to TRBJ1-2; the D segment could be TRBD1, given 5 matching bases. The clonotype comes from a woman in her twenties or thirties in good health and CMV-seropositive. The sequenced material came from PBMCs. The CDR3 protein: CASIMGGNYGYTF. The DNA sequence reads TGTGCCAGCATCATGGGGGGAAACTATGGCTACACCTTC.